Shown below are 28 T cell receptor beta chains from a single sample sequenced in a study of radiation and T cells in renal cell carcinoma. Libraries were prepared by immunoSEQ multiplex PCR; TCRdb keeps only in-frame clonotypes and omits some of them. The table records 20,000 to 25,000 clones, approximately 80% of them present only once. The time point is: baseline pretreatment blood. Treatment here: 15 Gy SBRT to primary tumor, nephrectomy 4 weeks later. The sample here was blood, taken from a patient whose treatment included radiotherapy and nephrectomy. Source of these receptors: a man between 60 and 70 years old with renal cell carcinoma.

The V gene is TRBV15, the J gene TRBJ2-7; D gene ambiguous. The CDR3 contains 15 residues. The germline V gene has CDR1 LNHNV and CDR2 YYDKDF (reference sequence). V lost 3 bases and J 0 bases, leaving 12 bases between the germline ends. CDR3 in amino acids: CATSRQQSSSYEQYF. In nucleotides, the CDR3 is TGTGCCACCAGCAGGCAACAGTCTAGCTCCTACGAGCAGTACTTC.

The J gene is TRBJ1-1, the V gene TRBV9; tentative D call: TRBD1 (5 bases). Per the germline V gene, CDR1 is SGDLS and CDR2 is YYNGEE. V was clipped by 2 bases and J by 4 bases, with 18 bases between them. CDR3 length equals 16 residues. The CDR3, as DNA: TGTGCCAGCAGCGTTGGGGGGGTAGGAGTTGGCACTGAAGCTTTCTTT. Its protein is CASSVGGVGVGTEAFF.

The V call is TRBV27, the J call TRBJ1-4; 7 nucleotides match TRBD1. The CDR3 runs to 18 residues. CDR1 and CDR2 from the germline V gene are MNHEY and SMNVEV (reference sequence). J lost 4 bases, V lost 3 bases, and 14 bases had no gene match. CDR3 in DNA: TGTGCCAGCAGTTTTCGCCCCGGGACAGCACATTTTAATGAAAAACTGTTTTTT. This encodes CASSFRPGTAHFNEKLFF.

This clone occurred a few times. This chain links TRBV5-6 with TRBJ1-1; D perhaps matches TRBD1 (5 bases). This CDR3 is 13 amino acids long. The germline V and J ends were trimmed by 4 bases and 4 bases, with 11 bases remaining between them. Germline lookup yields CDR1 SGHDT and CDR2 YYEEEE. CDR3 in amino acids: CASSLAGLTEAFF. The CDR3 region has the DNA TGTGCCAGCAGCCTAGCGGGGCTCACTGAAGCTTTCTTT.

This chain links TRBV5-5 with TRBJ2-4, with D possibly being TRBD2 (8 bases). Germline V CDR1 and CDR2: SGHKS, YYEKEE (reference sequence). The CDR3 has 16 residues. The ends were cut back, 5 bases at V and 7 bases at J, with 22 bases in the middle. The CDR3 is CASRGQRERTGNIQYF. The CDR3 nucleotides are TGTGCCAGCAGGGGACAGCGGGAGAGGACGGGGAACATTCAGTACTTC.

This chain links TRBV4-2 with TRBJ1-1; D not certain. The CDR3 length is 14 residues. V shed 1 base and J shed 3 bases, with 9 bases lying between them. Looked up from germline, CDR1 is LGHNA and CDR2 is YNFKEQ. CDR3 region: CASSQGHIDTEAFF. The CDR3 nucleotides are TGTGCCAGCAGCCAAGGGCACATCGACACTGAAGCTTTCTTT.

The chain uses TRBV6-1 and TRBJ1-5; D call uncertain. The germline V gene encodes CDR1 MNHNS and CDR2 SASEGT. The CDR3 loop spans 17 amino acids. The germline V and J ends were trimmed by 2 bases and 0 bases, with 14 bases remaining between them. The CDR3: CASSEFSGKTSNQPQHF. The CDR3 DNA is TGTGCCAGCAGTGAATTCTCTGGGAAAACTAGCAATCAGCCCCAGCATTTT.

This rearrangement joins TRBV18 to TRBJ1-2; 8 positions agree with TRBD1. V lost 5 bases to trimming and J lost 3 bases; unmatched junction nucleotides: 8. In germline, CDR1 is KGHSH, CDR2 LQKENI. This CDR3 region has 15 residues. This CDR3 reads CASSSGTGLDYGYTF. The CDR3 DNA follows: TGTGCCAGCTCATCCGGGACAGGACTCGACTATGGCTACACCTTC.

The chain joins TRBV7-2 to TRBJ2-3; a possible D gene is TRBD2 (6 bases). CDR3 length: 18 residues. Per germline, CDR1 SGHTA and CDR2 FQGNSA. With 2 bases removed from V and 0 bases from J, the gap between germline ends came to 18 bases. The CDR3 loop is CASSLRTLASASTDTQYF. In nucleotides, the CDR3 is TGTGCCAGCAGCTTACGGACTCTAGCGAGTGCTAGCACAGATACGCAGTATTTT.

The V and J genes are TRBV6-1 and TRBJ1-1; the D gene is possibly TRBD1 (5 bases). The length of the CDR3 is 13 residues. The ends were cut back, 4 bases at V and 0 bases at J, with 6 bases in the middle. Germline V CDR1 and CDR2: MNHNS, SASEGT. CDR3 region: CASSAGMNTEAFF. DNA of the CDR3: TGTGCCAGCAGTGCAGGGATGAACACTGAAGCTTTCTTT.

This rearrangement joins TRBV19 to TRBJ2-7, with D possibly TRBD2 on 6 matching bases. The CDR3 is made up of 15 amino acids. Trimming stripped 8 bases from V and 0 bases from J, with 17 bases between. The germline gives CDR1 LNHDA, CDR2 SQIVND (reference sequence). The CDR3 spells CASRQMGGNSYEQYF. The CDR3 nucleotides read TGTGCCAGTCGCCAAATGGGCGGGAACTCCTACGAGCAGTACTTC.

The chain uses TRBV7-9 and TRBJ2-7; the match to TRBD1 covers 7 bases. Per the germline V gene, CDR1 is SEHNR and CDR2 is FQNEAQ (reference sequence). V shed 3 bases and J 1 base; nucleotides not matched to a gene: 6. The CDR3 has 15 residues. CDR3 nucleotide sequence: TGTGCCAGCAGCTTCCATACAGGGGCTTCCTACGAGCAGTACTTC. Protein product: CASSFHTGASYEQYF.

This clone showed up just once. The V call is TRBV27, the J call TRBJ1-1; D uncertain. CDR1 and CDR2 (germline): MNHEY, SMNVEV (reference sequence). This CDR3 region has 13 residues. With 2 bases removed from V and 4 bases from J, the gap between germline ends came to 8 bases. In DNA form, the CDR3 reads TGTGCCAGCAGTTTAAGTAGACTCACTGAAGCTTTCTTT. Translation gives CASSLSRLTEAFF.

V gene TRBV7-2 combines with J gene TRBJ2-1, with TRBD2 matching over 14 bases. Germline V gene sequence: CDR1 SGHTA, CDR2 FQGNSA. The ends lost 5 bases at V and 10 bases at J; junction bases unmatched: 13. CDR3 length equals 17 residues. The CDR3 sequence is CASSARAGTSGRGEQFF. CDR3 sequence (DNA): TGTGCCAGCAGCGCCCGAGCGGGGACTAGCGGGAGAGGGGAGCAGTTCTTC.

The chain has TRBV7-8 and TRBJ1-1; TRBD1 matches 8 bases. Germline-derived CDR1 and CDR2 are SGHVS and FQNEAQ. The CDR3 consists of 15 residues. Losses at the gene ends were 5 bases for V and 7 bases for J; bases not matched to a gene: 12. The CDR3 DNA follows: TGTGCCAGCAGCCCCAGGCTGAGGACAGGGCGTGAAGCTTTCTTT. The encoded protein is CASSPRLRTGREAFF.

There are a few counts of this clone. This chain connects TRBV7-2 to TRBJ2-7; TRBD1 matches at 7 bases. The CDR3 runs to 13 residues. J lost 9 bases, V lost 6 bases, and 11 bases had no gene match. Germline V gene sequence: CDR1 SGHTA, CDR2 FQGNSA. Here the CDR3 DNA reads TGTGCCAGCAGTCCTACCACAGGGGCGGGGCAGTACTTC. Translating it yields CASSPTTGAGQYF.

The gene calls are TRBV6-5 and TRBJ2-3; the D is unclear. V lost 0 bases, J lost 5 bases, and 6 bases lay in between. Germline loops: CDR1 MNHEY, CDR2 SVGAGI. The CDR3 loop spans 13 amino acids. DNA for the CDR3: TGTGCCAGCAGTTACTCAGCTGGAGATACGCAGTATTTT. Encoded protein: CASSYSAGDTQYF.

The chain uses TRBV7-9 and TRBJ2-5; D uncertain. Germline V CDR1 and CDR2: SEHNR, FQNEAQ (reference sequence). Trimming took 6 bases from V and 7 from J, leaving 18 bases between them. This CDR3 contains 14 residues. Here the CDR3 DNA reads TGTGCCAGCAGTTTCGCCGGTCAATTAGGGACCCAGTACTTC. Translated: CASSFAGQLGTQYF.

The chain carries TRBV6-1 and TRBJ1-4; D ambiguous. From germline, CDR1 is MNHNS and CDR2 SASEGT. This CDR3 comprises 16 residues. Trimming cost V 1 base and J 5 bases, with 14 bases left between them. The CDR3 sequence is CASSEVSPANNEKLFF. The CDR3 nucleotides read TGTGCCAGCAGTGAAGTCTCCCCGGCCAACAATGAAAAACTGTTTTTT.

The chain joins TRBV4-2 to TRBJ1-2; a weak D match, TRBD1 (6 bases). Per germline, CDR1 LGHNA and CDR2 YNFKEQ. This CDR3 has 13 amino acids. V was trimmed by 1 base and J by 8 bases, leaving 11 bases between them. CDR3 loop: CASSQGGGYGYTF. The CDR3 region has the DNA TGTGCCAGCAGCCAAGGAGGGGGGTACGGCTACACCTTC.

The gene calls are TRBV6-1 and TRBJ1-5; D is unclear. With 6 bases removed from V and 6 bases from J, the gap between germline ends came to 9 bases. The CDR3 spans 12 residues. The germline gives CDR1 MNHNS, CDR2 SASEGT. CDR3 amino acids: CASRGFPQPQHF. The DNA for the CDR3 is TGTGCCAGCAGGGGGTTCCCTCAGCCCCAGCATTTT.

The rearrangement joins TRBV5-5 to TRBJ2-7, with D hard to call. This CDR3 region has 14 residues. CDR1 is SGHKS and CDR2 is YYEKEE in the germline V gene (reference sequence). Trimming took off 3 bases at V and 4 bases at J, with 14 bases between the two ends. The CDR3 loop is CASSSELWGYEQYF. The CDR3 DNA reads TGTGCCAGCAGCTCAGAGTTGTGGGGTTACGAGCAGTACTTC. Filled out from reference TRBV5-5 and TRBJ2-7, the complete variable domain reads DAGVTQSPTHLIKTRGQQVTLRCSPISGHKSVSWYQQVLGQGPQFIFQYYEKEERGRGNFPDRFSARQFPNYSSELNVNALLLGDSALYLCASSSELWGYEQYFGPGTRLTVT.

The chain recombines TRBV5-6 with TRBJ2-2; 10 bases are shared with TRBD1. This CDR3 is built from 17 residues. Trimming removed 0 bases from V and 0 bases from J; junction bases left unmatched: 2. Germline loops: CDR1 SGHDT, CDR2 YYEEEE. CDR3 DNA: TGTGCCAGCAGCTTGGGTGGGACAGGGGCGAACACCGGGGAGCTGTTTTTT. As protein: CASSLGGTGANTGELFF.

The sample holds a few counts of this clone. The rearrangement uses TRBV5-1 and TRBJ1-2, with D uncertain. Germline values: CDR1 SGHRS, CDR2 YFSETQ. This CDR3 comprises 15 residues. The germline V and J ends were trimmed by 0 bases and 2 bases, with 11 bases remaining between them. The CDR3, as DNA: TGCGCCAGCAGCTTGGACGGGTGGCCAAACTATGGCTACACCTTC. It encodes CASSLDGWPNYGYTF.

This clone was seen only a few times. The genes are TRBV2 and TRBJ1-1; D unclear. CDR1 SNHLY and CDR2 FYNNEI come from the germline V gene. Between the trimmed V and J ends, which lost 7 bases and 11 bases, there was a span of 14 bases. This CDR3 has 11 residues. The CDR3 loop is CASTLEMGAFF. The CDR3 bases are TGTGCCAGCACATTGGAGATGGGGGCTTTCTTT.

The chain joins TRBV6-6 to TRBJ2-1; 13 positions agree with TRBD2. The CDR3 has 15 amino acids. With V trimmed by 5 bases and J by 10 bases, 8 bases remained unmatched. Germline V CDR1 and CDR2: MNHNY, SVGAGI (reference sequence). The CDR3 region is CASSTQAGLAGEQFF. The CDR3 DNA is TGTGCCAGCAGTACGCAGGCGGGACTAGCGGGGGAGCAGTTCTTC.

This sequence joins TRBV5-1 and TRBJ2-1; 10 bases line up with TRBD2. V lost 4 bases to trimming and J lost 6 bases; unmatched junction nucleotides: 7. Germline CDR1 is SGHRS and CDR2 is YFSETQ. CDR3 length equals 15 residues. Here the CDR3 DNA reads TGCGCCAGCAGCCCCGGACTAGCGGTGCGCAATGAGCAGTTCTTC. It codes for CASSPGLAVRNEQFF. Filled out from reference TRBV5-1 and TRBJ2-1, the complete variable domain reads KAGVTQTPRYLIKTRGQQVTLSCSPISGHRSVSWYQQTPGQGLQFLFEYFSETQRNKGNFPGRFSGRQFSNSRSEMNVSTLELGDSALYLCASSPGLAVRNEQFFGPGTRLTVL.

The V call is TRBV18, the J call TRBJ2-7; 8 bases are a match to TRBD2. CDR1 is KGHSH and CDR2 is LQKENI in the germline V gene. The junction had 5 bases not matched to a gene; V was cut back by 1 base and J by 0 bases. The CDR3 is made up of 16 amino acids. CDR3 region: CASSPLASGLSYEQYF. CDR3 nucleotide sequence: TGTGCCAGCTCACCACTTGCTAGCGGGCTCTCCTACGAGCAGTACTTC.